A single sample is the source of the 24 T cell receptor beta chains below, sequenced in a study of T cell responses to AZD1222 COVID-19 vaccine. Data came from immunoSEQ multiplex PCR; TCRdb stores just in-frame clones and leaves some out. The sample has about 140,000 clones, 80% to 95% seen once. The sequencing used peripheral blood, collected 28 days after the second AZD1222 dose. Receptors originate from an adult who received the AZD1222 COVID-19 vaccine.

This clone appeared once. V is TRBV3-1 (or the pseudogene TRBV3-2) and J is TRBJ2-5; 11 nucleotides line up with TRBD1. This CDR3 has 14 residues. V gave up 5 bases and J gave up 4 bases; unmatched junction bases: 3. Germline lookup yields CDR1 LGHDT and CDR2 YNNKEL (reference sequence). In DNA, the CDR3 is TGTGCCAGCAGCTGGACAGGGGGCGGAGAGACCCAGTACTTC. Protein: CASSWTGGGETQYF.

The gene calls are TRBV27 and TRBJ1-1; the D gene is possibly TRBD1 (6 bases). CDR3 length equals 13 residues. Looked up from germline, CDR1 is MNHEY and CDR2 is SMNVEV (reference sequence). V lost 3 bases and J lost 5, with 10 bases in between. The CDR3 spells CASSFGGGTEAFF. The CDR3 DNA is TGTGCCAGCAGTTTTGGAGGGGGGACTGAAGCTTTCTTT.

The chain employs TRBV7-3 and TRBJ1-2; a weak D match, TRBD1 (6 bases). The CDR3 spans 15 residues. Trimming removed 5 bases from V and 5 bases from J, with 18 bases in between. Per germline, CDR1 SGHTA and CDR2 FQGTGA. CDR3 bases: TGTGCCAGCAGCCCAGGGCCTAGGAGGGGGTATGGCTACACCTTC. Its protein is CASSPGPRRGYGYTF.

This chain connects TRBV11-2 to TRBJ2-7, with TRBD2 matching over 11 bases. This CDR3 is 15 amino acids long. Trimming removed 5 bases from V and 7 bases from J; junction bases left unmatched: 10. Germline CDR1 SGHAT, CDR2 FQNNGV. The CDR3 DNA follows: TGTGCCAGCAGCCTTAGCGGGAGGGGACTTGGGGAGCAGTACTTC. Protein: CASSLSGRGLGEQYF.

The V call is TRBV7-8, the J call TRBJ1-2, with TRBD1 matching 8 bases. The germline V gene encodes CDR1 SGHVS and CDR2 FQNEAQ. The V gene end was trimmed by 3 bases and the J gene end by 8 bases; junction bases not matched to a gene: 2. This CDR3 has 12 amino acids. The DNA for the CDR3 is TGTGCCAGCAGCTTTGACAGGGGCGGCTACACCTTC. Translation: CASSFDRGGYTF.

V and J are TRBV4-2 and TRBJ1-6, with 8 bases lining up with TRBD1. Germline trimming cut 4 bases from V and 6 bases from J; bases unmatched to any gene: 8. The CDR3 runs to 16 residues. Germline lookup yields CDR1 LGHNA and CDR2 YNFKEQ. CDR3 sequence (DNA): TGTGCCAGCAGCCCCGACAGGGGTAGTATTAATTCACCCCTCCACTTT. It translates to CASSPDRGSINSPLHF.

The chain has TRBV3-1 (or the pseudogene TRBV3-2) and TRBJ1-6; TRBD1 aligns across 7 bases. The CDR3 is made up of 14 amino acids. V lost 9 bases to trimming and J lost 8 bases; unmatched junction nucleotides: 10. The V gene's germline CDR1 is LGHDT and CDR2 YNNKEL (reference sequence). CDR3 loop: CASCIGGSDSPLHF. For the CDR3, the DNA is TGTGCCAGTTGTATAGGGGGCAGCGATTCACCCCTCCACTTT.

The chain couples TRBV28 to TRBJ1-4; 10 bases are a match to TRBD1. The CDR3 is 19 amino acids. Germline V gene sequence: CDR1 MDHEN, CDR2 SYDVKM. V shed 3 bases and J 2 bases; nucleotides not matched to a gene: 12. The CDR3 nucleotides read TGTGCCAGCAGTTTTAGGATTGGAGACAGGGGGCAGACTAATGAAAAACTGTTTTTT. As protein: CASSFRIGDRGQTNEKLFF.

V gene TRBV29-1 combines with J gene TRBJ1-5, with 8 bases identical to TRBD1. The CDR3 has 14 residues. The J segment lost 2 bases and the V segment lost 5 bases, leaving 5 bases of the junction unmatched. CDR1 is SQVTM, CDR2 ANQGSEA, per germline. The CDR3 is CSVSKTGGNQPQHF. The DNA of the CDR3 is TGCAGCGTTAGTAAGACAGGGGGCAATCAGCCCCAGCATTTT.

The genes are TRBV28 and TRBJ1-2; D may be TRBD1 (6 bases). The CDR3 is 17 residues long. The germline CDR1 and CDR2 sequences are MDHEN and SYDVKM. Trimming removed 5 bases from V and 2 bases from J, with 21 bases in between. CDR3 sequence (DNA): TGTGCCAGCAGTAGATTCTTTAGGGGGAACGGAAACTATGGCTACACCTTC. Translation gives CASSRFFRGNGNYGYTF.

The rearrangement links TRBV5-1 to TRBJ1-4; 7 nucleotides match TRBD1. Germline V lookup: CDR1 SGHRS, CDR2 YFSETQ. This CDR3 comprises 14 residues. V dropped 4 bases and J dropped 4; count of bases not matched to a gene: 4. DNA for the CDR3: TGCGCCAGCAGCCTGACAGGGAGTAATGAAAAACTGTTTTTT. Its translation is CASSLTGSNEKLFF. Filled out from reference TRBV5-1 and TRBJ1-4, the complete variable domain reads KAGVTQTPRYLIKTRGQQVTLSCSPISGHRSVSWYQQTPGQGLQFLFEYFSETQRNKGNFPGRFSGRQFSNSRSEMNVSTLELGDSALYLCASSLTGSNEKLFFGSGTQLSVL.

The chain carries TRBV6-5 and TRBJ1-4; tentative D call: TRBD1 (6 bases). Germline CDR1 MNHEY, CDR2 SVGAGI. V lost 8 bases to trimming and J lost 5 bases, with 12 bases between them. The CDR3 is made up of 13 amino acids. In DNA, the CDR3 is TGTGCCAGCCGGGGCAGGGGCAATGAAAAACTGTTTTTT. Amino acid sequence: CASRGRGNEKLFF.

The chain employs TRBV11-2 and TRBJ1-2; 10 nucleotides match TRBD1. The CDR3 has 14 amino acids. CDR1 is SGHAT, CDR2 FQNNGV, per germline. The ends lost 5 bases at V and 5 bases at J; junction bases unmatched: 5. CDR3 sequence reads: CASSRDRGQYGYTF. CDR3 sequence (DNA): TGTGCCAGCAGCCGGGACAGGGGCCAGTATGGCTACACCTTC.

This clone was counted a single time. Other DNA sequences in the sample encode the same CDR3. This chain connects TRBV27 to TRBJ1-6, with D tentatively TRBD1 (5 bases). The V and J ends lost 8 bases and 7 bases respectively, with 9 bases between them. CDR3 length equals 12 residues. Per the germline V gene, CDR1 is MNHEY and CDR2 is SMNVEV (reference sequence). The CDR3 is CASGTENSPLHF. CDR3 bases: TGTGCCAGCGGGACCGAGAATTCACCCCTCCACTTT.

This clone was seen once. The chain carries TRBV3-1 (or the pseudogene TRBV3-2) and TRBJ1-4, with TRBD1 identical over 7 bases. Germline V gene sequence: CDR1 LGHDT, CDR2 YNNKEL (reference sequence). J lost 5 bases, V lost 3 bases, and 9 bases had no gene match. The CDR3 has 16 residues. CDR3: CASSHKEDRANEKLFF. For the CDR3, the DNA is TGTGCCAGCAGCCATAAAGAAGACAGGGCGAATGAAAAACTGTTTTTT.

The rearrangement uses TRBV5-6 and TRBJ2-5; 12 positions match TRBD2. The CDR3 covers 17 residues. Germline-derived CDR1 and CDR2 are SGHDT and YYEEEE. After removal of 0 bases from V and 6 bases from J, the junction contained 9 bases not matched to a gene. The CDR3 reads CASSLALAGGPQKTQYF. DNA for the CDR3: TGTGCCAGCAGCTTGGCCCTAGCGGGAGGGCCTCAAAAGACCCAGTACTTC.

The V and J genes are TRBV28 and TRBJ1-2; 9 bases line up with TRBD1. The CDR3 has 15 amino acids. Germline V gene data show CDR1 as MDHEN and CDR2 as SYDVKM. The J segment lost 8 bases and the V segment lost 4 bases, leaving 11 bases of the junction unmatched. CDR3: CASSSARDRDRGYTF. The DNA of the CDR3 is TGTGCCAGCAGTTCCGCCAGGGACAGGGATAGAGGCTACACCTTC.

This chain connects TRBV6-5 to TRBJ1-5; no definite D call. Germline lookup yields CDR1 MNHEY and CDR2 SVGAGI. The CDR3 contains 15 residues. CDR3 in DNA: TGTGCGGGCGGCTTGTCAGCCGATAGCAATCAGCCCCAGCATTTT. Its protein is CAGGLSADSNQPQHF.

The count of this clone is one. V and J are TRBV5-4 and TRBJ2-7, with a tentative D call TRBD1 (5 bases). CDR3 size: 13 residues. V was clipped by 4 bases and J by 1 base, with 9 bases between them. The germline CDR1 and CDR2 sequences are SGHNT and YYREEE (reference sequence). Written as DNA, the CDR3 is TGTGCCAGCAGCCCAGACAGATCCTACGAGCAGTACTTC. Translating gives CASSPDRSYEQYF.

Only one count was recorded for this clone. J is TRBJ2-7 and V is TRBV10-3; TRBD2 aligns across 9 bases. The germline V gene encodes CDR1 ENHRY and CDR2 SYGVKD. CDR3 length equals 14 residues. Trimming at V came to 5 bases and at J to 5 bases, leaving 7 bases not matched to a gene. The CDR3 loop is CAISNSGSSHEQYF. The CDR3, as DNA: TGTGCCATCAGTAATAGCGGGAGCAGCCACGAGCAGTACTTC.

This chain uses TRBV5-1 with TRBJ2-3; D perhaps matches TRBD2 (6 bases). V gave up 0 bases and J gave up 1 base, with 12 bases separating them. The CDR3 is 16 amino acids. The germline CDR1 and CDR2 sequences are SGHRS and YFSETQ. The DNA for the CDR3 is TGCGCCAGCAGCTTGGGTCGGGGGTTTGGCACAGATACGCAGTATTTT. Translated, it gives CASSLGRGFGTDTQYF. The whole variable domain, remainder taken from reference TRBV5-1 and TRBJ2-3, is KAGVTQTPRYLIKTRGQQVTLSCSPISGHRSVSWYQQTPGQGLQFLFEYFSETQRNKGNFPGRFSGRQFSNSRSEMNVSTLELGDSALYLCASSLGRGFGTDTQYFGPGTRLTVL.

The genes are TRBV19 and TRBJ1-1; D unclear. Trimming cost V 3 bases and J 4 bases, with 12 bases left between them. The CDR3 is 14 residues long. CDR1 LNHDA and CDR2 SQIVND come from the germline V gene (reference sequence). CDR3 sequence reads: CASSISRLSTEAFF. DNA of the CDR3: TGTGCCAGTAGTATCTCCAGGCTCAGCACTGAAGCTTTCTTT.

V is TRBV14 and J is TRBJ2-7; D is unclear. CDR1 and CDR2 from the germline V gene are SGHDN and FVKESK. This CDR3 region has 16 residues. The V and J ends lost 1 base and 0 bases respectively, with 13 bases between them. The CDR3 here is CASSQVGGTDSYEQYF. CDR3 nucleotide sequence: TGTGCCAGCAGCCAAGTGGGTGGAACGGACTCCTACGAGCAGTACTTC. Full variable domain (remainder filled in from reference TRBV14 and TRBJ2-7): EAGVTQFPSHSVIEKGQTVTLRCDPISGHDNLYWYRRVMGKEIKFLLHFVKESKQDESGMPNNRFLAERTGGTYSTLKVQPAELEDSGVYFCASSQVGGTDSYEQYFGPGTRLTVT.

The chain has TRBV2 and TRBJ1-1; D gene unclear. Trimming removed 2 bases from V and 1 base from J, with 8 bases in between. CDR1 is SNHLY, CDR2 FYNNEI, per germline. The CDR3 has 14 residues. CDR3 region: CASSEMGRNTEAFF. As DNA, the CDR3 is TGTGCCAGCAGTGAAATGGGGAGGAACACTGAAGCTTTCTTT.